This note documents a single TCR beta chain sequence. Its specificity is not known. V was shortened by 1 base and J by 0 bases, with 9 bases between the two germline ends. The CDR3 spans 15 residues. Germline V gene lookup returns CDR1 SEHNR and CDR2 FQNEAQ (reference sequence). The Oncomine TCR Beta short-read assay was applied to DNA of cultured CD4+ T cells. TCRdb processed the PCR reads anew with MiXCR; each CDR3 protein has one entry. The data show around 20,000 distinct CDR3 sequences, about two fifths seen once. Specified treatment: roughly 10-day PBMC culture with coronavirus spike peptide pools or control peptides (ViraFEST assay). This sample was taken from a study of vaccination and CD4 T cells after COVID-19.

Input material: CD4+ T cells from blood, cultured in vitro. This TCR came from a human donor who had recovered from COVID-19. The V gene is TRBV7-9, the J gene TRBJ1-1; weak D call: TRBD1 (5 bases). The CDR3 DNA sequence: TGTGCCAGCAGCTTAGAGAGGGGACTGAACACTGAAGCTTTCTTT. Residues: CASSLERGLNTEAFF.